This is a list of T cell receptor beta chains from one sample in a study of regulatory dendritic cells for organ transplantation. TCRdb keeps only in-frame clones here, not all; method: immunoSEQ multiplex PCR. The sample holds over 20,000 clones; 75% to 90% are singletons and the top ten take roughly 0.67%. No cognate antigen is known for these TCRs. Input material: naive CD4+ T cells from blood cultured with regulatory dendritic cells. All receptors come from a human donor in good health. CDR3s include the opening cysteine and the closing phenylalanine or tryptophan. The D gene is left open where the match is weak. Size is omitted from some rows. Given values are once, few, many or a class for expanded clones.

-,-,TRBJ2-2,TRBV7-6,TGTGCCAGCAGCTGGAATGGACAGACAGCCGGGGAGCTGTTTTTT,CASSWNGQTAGELFF
-,-,TRBJ1-1,TRBV5-8,TGTGCCAGCAGCTTGGTCCGGAACTTGGCTTTCTTT,CASSLVRNLAFF
-,few,TRBJ1-2,TRBV30,TGTGCCTGGACAGCGGCCAGATTCTATGGCTACACCTTC,CAWTAARFYGYTF
-,-,TRBJ2-1,TRBV7-9,TGTGCCAGCTCCTTAACGGCCATCGACCAGGGTGAGCAGTTCTTC,CASSLTAIDQGEQFF
TRBD2,-,TRBJ2-3,TRBV28,TGTGCCAGCAGCCGACTGGTAGCGGGGAAAGTCTATACGCAGTATTTT,CASSRLVAGKVYTQYF
-,few,TRBJ1-2,TRBV6-1,TGTGCCAGCAGTGACAGATATGGCTACACCTTC,CASSDRYGYTF
-,-,TRBJ2-3,TRBV4-1,TGCGCCAGCAGCCAAACGGATTACACAGATACGCAGTATTTT,CASSQTDYTDTQYF
-,-,TRBJ1-1,TRBV2,TGTGCCAGCAGTGGACGAGGGGGACGGACTGAAGCTTTCTTT,CASSGRGGRTEAFF
TRBD1,-,TRBJ2-3,TRBV27,TGTGCCAGCAAACCGCGACAGGGAGATACGCAGTATTTT,CASKPRQGDTQYF
TRBD1,-,TRBJ2-7,TRBV28,TGTGCCAGCAGCGCCCCGGGACAGGGGTCCGAGCAGTACTTC,CASSAPGQGSEQYF
TRBD2,-,TRBJ2-7,TRBV5-4,TGTGCCAGCAGCCCGGGGACTAGCGGGAGGGCCTCCGAGCAGTACTTC,CASSPGTSGRASEQYF
TRBD1,-,TRBJ1-4,TRBV5-1,TGCGCCAGCAGAGGCGGGACAGGGGGCGAAAAACTGTTTTTT,CASRGGTGGEKLFF
-,-,TRBJ1-3,TRBV7-6,TGTGCCAGCAGCTTAGGAAAAGACACTGGAAACACCATATATTTT,CASSLGKDTGNTIYF
-,-,TRBJ1-1,TRBV18,TGTGCCAGCTCACCCGGTATGAACACTGAAGCTTTCTTT,CASSPGMNTEAFF
-,-,TRBJ2-5,TRBV30,TGTGCCTGTGCAGCTAGAGGCCAAGAGACCCAGTACTTC,CACAARGQETQYF
-,-,TRBJ1-1,TRBV11-1,TGTGCCAGCAGATCCCGTCGTCTGAGGCGAGGGGCTTTCTTT,CASRSRRLRRGAFF
TRBD1,once,TRBJ2-5,TRBV6-5,TGTGCCAGCGTGGACAGGGGGATAGAAGAGACCCAGTACTTC,CASVDRGIEETQYF
-,-,TRBJ1-1,TRBV19,TGTGCCAGTAGCATGGGGGGGCTCGGCACTGAAGCTTTCTTT,CASSMGGLGTEAFF
-,-,TRBJ2-3,TRBV19,TGTGCCAGTACCGTCCAGGGTATGGGAGATACGCAGTATTTT,CASTVQGMGDTQYF
TRBD2,-,TRBJ2-1,TRBV28,TGTGCCAGCAGCTCTAGCGGGAGTTTCGTATACAATGAGCAGTTCTTC,CASSSSGSFVYNEQFF
-,few,TRBJ1-2,TRBV5-4,TGTGCCAGCAGCTTGGACAGGGCAGGAGGCTACACCTTC,CASSLDRAGGYTF
-,-,TRBJ1-4,TRBV4-3,TGCGCCAGCAGCCAAGATCTAGTGGGGTTTGGGGTGTTAGGAGGAACTAATGAAAAACTGTTTTTT,CASSQDLVGFGVLGGTNEKLFF
TRBD2,once,TRBJ2-1,TRBV5-4,TGTGCCAGCAGCCACGTGTCTGGGACTAGCGGCAATGAGCAGTTCTTC,CASSHVSGTSGNEQFF
-,-,TRBJ2-7,TRBV6-5,TGTGCCAGCAGTTATCTCAGGGGCCCCTACGAGCAGTACTTC,CASSYLRGPYEQYF
-,-,TRBJ2-5,TRBV5-4,TGTGCCAGCAGCTTGGATGGCCGCGGGGAAGAGACCCAGTACTTC,CASSLDGRGEETQYF
TRBD1,-,TRBJ1-1,TRBV18,TGTGCCAGCTCAGAAGGACAGGGGGCGTCTCTGGCTTTCTTT,CASSEGQGASLAFF
-,-,TRBJ2-7,TRBV11-2,TGTGCCAGCAGCTTAGATCCCACAGACTACGAGCAGTACTTC,CASSLDPTDYEQYF
-,-,TRBJ1-1,TRBV6-6,TGTGCCAGCACCCCCCAGCGGGGCCCCGCCGCTGAAGCTTTCTTT,CASTPQRGPAAEAFF
TRBD1,-,TRBJ1-5,TRBV19,TGTGCCAGTACCCGATCCACAGGGGCGGATCAGCCCCAGCATTTT,CASTRSTGADQPQHF
-,few,TRBJ2-5,TRBV2,TGTGCCAGCAGGGACAGTAGATGGGCAGGGGAGACCCAGTACTTC,CASRDSRWAGETQYF
TRBD1,once,TRBJ1-2,TRBV6-5,TGTGCCAGCAGTACGGGACAGGGATTAGATGGCTACACCTTC,CASSTGQGLDGYTF
-,once,TRBJ2-5,TRBV28,TGTGCCACGACTGGTGTAGCAGAAGAGACCCAGTACTTC,CATTGVAEETQYF
-,once,TRBJ2-2,TRBV15,TGTGCCACCAGCGCGGGACTTTACACCGGGGAGCTGTTTTTT,CATSAGLYTGELFF
TRBD2,once,TRBJ2-3,TRBV7-2,TGTGCCAGCAGCTCCCTAGCGGGAGATACGCAGTATTTT,CASSSLAGDTQYF
TRBD1,-,TRBJ2-2,TRBV7-8,TGTGCCAGCAGCTTGATAGGGGGCCGGAACACCGGGGAGCTGTTTTTT,CASSLIGGRNTGELFF
-,-,TRBJ2-7,TRBV7-2,TGTGCCAGCAGCTCACTCTACGAGCAGTACTTC,CASSSLYEQYF
-,once,TRBJ1-4,TRBV21-1,TGTGCCAGCAGCAAAGCCCGGGACTTTCGTAGGGATGAAAAACTGTTTTTT,CASSKARDFRRDEKLFF
-,-,TRBJ1-3,TRBV6-1,TGTGCCAGCAGCGAAGCTGGGAGAAGCTCTGGAAACACCATATATTTT,CASSEAGRSSGNTIYF
TRBD2,-,TRBJ2-1,TRBV19,TGTGCCAGTAGAGGACTAGCGGGAGGCCATGAGCAGTTCTTC,CASRGLAGGHEQFF
-,-,TRBJ1-1,TRBV6-6,TGTGCCAGCAGTTACTCCTGGAGGGAGCGGGCTTTCTTT,CASSYSWRERAFF
-,-,TRBJ1-1,TRBV7-9,TGTGCCAGCAGCCCGTCGGGTGGCGGCACTGAAGCTTTCTTT,CASSPSGGGTEAFF
-,-,TRBJ1-5,TRBV27,TGTGCCAGCAGTACCTCATCGGGGCTTACTTATCAGCCCCAGCATTTT,CASSTSSGLTYQPQHF
-,-,TRBJ2-5,TRBV4-1,TGCGCCAGCAGCCAAGATTCCGTCATGGGGGCAGGGCCCCGAGAGACCCAGTACTTC,CASSQDSVMGAGPRETQYF
TRBD2,-,TRBJ2-3,TRBV11-3,TGTGCCAGCAGCCCCGGGTTCGTAGCGGGGAGCACAGATACGCAGTATTTT,CASSPGFVAGSTDTQYF
-,-,TRBJ1-5,TRBV5-1,TGCGCCAGCAGCCCCCGGGGATCAAATCAGCCCCAGCATTTT,CASSPRGSNQPQHF
TRBD1,-,TRBJ1-5,TRBV18,TGTGCCAGCAAAGACAGGGGCGATAGCAATCAGCCCCAGCATTTT,CASKDRGDSNQPQHF
-,-,TRBJ2-7,TRBV6-5,TGTGCCAGCAGAGGAAAGGTGGTTTACGGGTACGAGCAGTACTTC,CASRGKVVYGYEQYF
TRBD2,-,TRBJ2-5,TRBV7-2,TGTGCCAGCAGCACCGGACTAGCGGCCTATCAAGAGACCCAGTACTTC,CASSTGLAAYQETQYF
TRBD1,-,TRBJ2-4,TRBV30,TGTGCCTGGAGTCCCCAGGGGGATGGCATTCAGTACTTC,CAWSPQGDGIQYF
-,-,TRBJ1-3,TRBV16,TGTGCCAGCAGCCAATCAGTCACAGGCAGCAGCTCTGGAAACACCATATATTTT,CASSQSVTGSSSGNTIYF
-,-,TRBJ2-7,TRBV28,TGTGCCAGCAGTGGGGGCGGGATCTACTACTACGAGCAGTACTTC,CASSGGGIYYYEQYF
TRBD2,-,TRBJ2-1,TRBV9,TGTGCCAGCAGCGTGGAAGCGGGGTTGGAGCAGTTCTTC,CASSVEAGLEQFF